This T cell receptor beta chain was obtained from a study of T cell responses to AZD1222 COVID-19 vaccine. Whole-study findings and limits: Seropositivity was recorded at baseline in only 5 or 6 AZD1222 recipients. Unmutated variant regions are reportedly targeted by nearly half of spike-specific TCRs. White British donors predominated, females outnumbered males, and clonal diversity was possibly underestimated.

Generated by immunoSEQ multiplex PCR, the TCRdb table keeps only in-frame clones and is missing some. The sample consists of roughly 150,000 clones, about 93% of them appearing once. Remarks on this clone: Its specificity is unknown.

In germline, CDR1 is ENHRY, CDR2 SYGVKD. The CDR3 is 14 residues long. Trimming removed 6 bases from V and 5 bases from J, with 11 bases in between. The clonotype comes from an adult who received the AZD1222 COVID-19 vaccine. This material consisted of peripheral blood, taken 28 days after the second AZD1222 dose. This sequence joins TRBV10-3 and TRBJ1-6; D uncertain. The CDR3 bases are TGTGCCATCAGCGGAACCTGGGATAATTCACCCCTCCACTTT. This gives the protein CAISGTWDNSPLHF.